The 17 T cell receptor beta chains reported below all come from one sample, sequenced in a study of T cell clonality in common variable immunodeficiency. Assay used: immunoSEQ multiplex PCR; TCRdb lists only in-frame clones, some missing. There are about 39,000 clones in the sample, none observed a single time. The sample taken for sequencing was peripheral blood mononuclear cells. All receptors come from a person aged 18 to 75 in good health.

This clone was picked up many times. The CDR3 is cut off 3 residues early in the read; its end comes from the germline J gene. This chain uses TRBV23-1 with TRBJ1-6; TRBD1 matches at 9 bases. TRBV23-1 is recorded as an ORF, its role being uncertain. The CDR3 has 17 amino acids. V trimming: 2 bases; J trimming: 1 base; junction bases outside the gene matches: 3. The CDR3 bases that were read are TGCGCCAGCAGTCAAGGGACAGGGCTATCCTATAATTCACCC. Translation gives CASSQGTGLSYNSP. The entire CDR3 reads CASSQGTGLSYNSPLHF.

In its sample, this clone was seen many times. The read falls 3 residues short of the CDR3 end, and the missing part is taken from the germline J gene. The V call is TRBV13, the J call TRBJ1-3; D call uncertain. Trimming removed 4 bases at V and 0 bases at J, with 7 bases between. The CDR3 has 14 amino acids. In germline, CDR1 is PRHDT, CDR2 FYEKMQ (reference sequence). CDR3 in amino acids: CASSSLYSGNTIYF. The sequenced CDR3 bases are TGTGCCAGCAGCTCCCTGTACTCTGGAAACACC.

This clone has ten or more counts. Read data end 3 residues before the CDR3 end; the end is taken from the germline J gene. J is TRBJ2-1 and V is TRBV7-2; 9 bases are a match to TRBD2. From germline, CDR1 is SGHTA and CDR2 FQGNSA. This CDR3 has 15 residues. V dropped 0 bases and J dropped 6; count of bases not matched to a gene: 3. CDR3 in amino acids: CASSLAAGGRNEQFF. The CDR3 DNA, read in part, is TGTGCCAGCAGCTTAGCTGCGGGAGGGCGCAATGAG.

A word on this clone: The sequence runs out 3 residues before the end of the CDR3; the remainder is reconstructed from the germline J gene. The chain couples TRBV10-2 to TRBJ1-4; 9 nucleotides agree with TRBD1. Germline V CDR1 and CDR2: WSHSY, SAAADI. V shed 6 bases, J shed 7 bases, and the junction held 6 bases outside the gene matches. This CDR3 contains 14 residues. Partial CDR3 DNA: TGCGCCAGCAGAAAACAGGGGGCCGGTGAAAAA. Protein: CASRKQGAGEK. In full, the CDR3 reads CASRKQGAGEKLFF.

Many counts were recorded for this clone. The read ends 3 residues before the CDR3 terminus; that terminus is restored from the germline J gene. The chain recombines TRBV5-6 with TRBJ2-5; no definite D call. CDR1 is SGHDT, CDR2 YYEEEE, per germline. Trimming stripped 4 bases from V and 2 bases from J, with 12 bases between. The length of the CDR3 is 14 residues. The CDR3 spells CASSPGYYQETQYF. The sequenced CDR3 bases are TGTGCCAGCAGCCCAGGATATTATCAAGAGACC.

The sample holds many counts of this clone. The read ends 3 residues shy of where the CDR3 ends; the end is completed using the germline J gene. The rearrangement links TRBV29-1 to TRBJ1-2; D is undetermined. The germline V gene has CDR1 SQVTM and CDR2 ANQGSEA. The V end lost 2 bases, the J end lost 4 bases, and 8 bases lay between the germline ends. The CDR3 is made up of 12 amino acids. This chain's CDR3 is CSVEYGTYGYTF. The CDR3 bases that were read are TGCAGCGTTGAATATGGCACCTATGGC.

This clone was seen ten or more times. The CDR3 goes on 3 residues after the read ends, and that part is filled in from the germline J gene. J is TRBJ1-4 and V is TRBV7-2, with unresolved D. Germline CDR1 SGHTA, CDR2 FQGNSA. V lost 3 bases, J lost 5 bases, and 7 bases lay in between. CDR3 length: 13 amino acids. The sequenced CDR3 bases are TGTGCCAGCAGCTTCCTTATCAATGAAAAA. Translating gives CASSFLINEK. In full, the CDR3 reads CASSFLINEKLFF. The full variable domain, its missing parts supplied by reference TRBV7-2 and TRBJ1-4, is GAGVSQSPSNKVTEKGKDVELRCDPISGHTALYWYRQSLGQGLEFLIYFQGNSAPDKSGLPSDRFSAERTGGSVSTLTIQRTQQEDSAVYLCASSFLINEKLFFGSGTQLSVL.

This clone was seen repeatedly, ten times or more. The observed sequence ends 3 residues before the CDR3 terminus, with the missing tail filled in from the germline J gene. The chain is built from TRBV20-1 and TRBJ1-6; possible D gene TRBD1, 6 bases. The CDR3 extends over 17 amino acids. The ends were cut back, 0 bases at V and 7 bases at J, with 19 bases in the middle. Germline loops: CDR1 DFQATT, CDR2 SNEGSKA (reference sequence). The covered CDR3 bases are TGCAGTGCTAGAGATCTTCGTGAACAGGGCCAAAATTCACCC. Its protein product is CSARDLREQGQNSP. The whole CDR3 reads CSARDLREQGQNSPLHF.

This clone was seen repeatedly, ten times or more. The CDR3 extends 3 residues past the end of the read, so its final part is completed from the germline J gene. The chain employs TRBV5-1 and TRBJ2-2; a possible D gene is TRBD1 (5 bases). The V gene's germline CDR1 is SGHRS and CDR2 YFSETQ. V shed 0 bases and J shed 4 bases, with 7 bases lying between them. The CDR3 contains 14 residues. The CDR3 reads CASSLGTLTGELFF. The sequenced part of the CDR3 DNA is TGCGCCAGCAGCTTGGGGACACTCACCGGGGAG.

This clone was picked up many times. The missing CDR3 end, 3 residues past where the read stops, is filled in from the germline J gene. The V gene is TRBV7-9, the J gene TRBJ2-7; a weak D match, TRBD1 (6 bases). CDR3 length equals 14 residues. Trimming stripped 1 base from V and 0 bases from J, with 7 bases between. The germline CDR1 and CDR2 sequences are SEHNR and FQNEAQ (reference sequence). Here the CDR3 reads CASSLDRVSYEQYF. Partial CDR3 DNA: TGTGCCAGCAGCTTAGACAGGGTCTCCTACGAG.

There are many counts of this clone. The CDR3 end lies 3 residues beyond the end of the read and is filled in from the germline J gene. V is TRBV18 and J is TRBJ2-3; 8 bases are shared with TRBD2. The germline V gene encodes CDR1 KGHSH and CDR2 LQKENI. The CDR3 contains 16 residues. After removal of 2 bases from V and 2 bases from J, the junction contained 6 bases not matched to a gene. CDR3 residues: CASSPLGLDITDTQYF. The sequenced part of the CDR3 DNA is TGTGCCAGCTCACCATTGGGACTAGACATCACAGATACG.

This clone has at least ten counts. The observed sequence ends 3 residues before the CDR3 terminus, with the missing tail filled in from the germline J gene. V and J are TRBV4-2 and TRBJ2-3; 10 nucleotides agree with TRBD2. The J segment lost 1 base and the V segment lost 0 bases, leaving 4 bases of the junction unmatched. The CDR3 spans 17 residues. The germline CDR1 and CDR2 sequences are LGHNA and YNFKEQ. CDR3 DNA, as far as it was read: TGTGCCAGCAGCCAAGATCGGCTAGCGGGGGGCACAGATACG. Protein product: CASSQDRLAGGTDT. The full-length CDR3 reads as CASSQDRLAGGTDTQYF.

The sample holds many counts of this clone. The missing CDR3 end, 3 residues past where the read stops, is filled in from the germline J gene. This chain connects TRBV10-3 to TRBJ1-6; 7 bases line up with TRBD1. The germline V gene has CDR1 ENHRY and CDR2 SYGVKD. Trimming removed 6 bases from V and 8 bases from J; junction bases left unmatched: 7. The CDR3 length is 14 residues. CDR3 protein: CAIRTGTEDSPLHF. CDR3 DNA (partial): TGTGCCATCAGAACTGGGACAGAGGATTCACCC.

This clone was counted ten times or more. The read halts 3 residues ahead of the CDR3 end, with the missing end drawn from the germline J gene. This chain joins TRBV2 and TRBJ2-7, with TRBD1 identical over 10 bases. This CDR3 comprises 17 residues. V lost 7 bases and J lost 2; bases outside the gene matches: 14. Germline CDR1 reads SNHLY; CDR2 reads FYNNEI. The covered CDR3 bases are TGTGCCAGCACGACCGCCCCCGGACAGGGGGGGACCTACGAG. It encodes CASTTAPGQGGTYE. The CDR3 reads in full as CASTTAPGQGGTYEQYF.

This clone has at least ten counts. The CDR3 end falls 3 residues outside the read, so it is completed with the germline J gene. The chain is built from TRBV20-1 and TRBJ2-7; the match to TRBD2 covers 8 bases. J lost 5 bases, V lost 6 bases, and 15 bases had no gene match. From germline, CDR1 is DFQATT and CDR2 SNEGSKA (reference sequence). CDR3 length equals 15 residues. CDR3 DNA (partial): TGCAGTGCCGCCAAAGTCGGATCGGGAGGGGACGAG. This codes for CSAAKVGSGGDE. The whole CDR3 region reads CSAAKVGSGGDEQYF.

In its sample, this clone was seen many times. The read gets to within 3 residues of the CDR3 end, and the germline J gene fills in the rest. The V gene is TRBV7-2, the J gene TRBJ1-2, with D hard to call. CDR1 and CDR2 from the germline V gene are SGHTA and FQGNSA. The CDR3 covers 10 residues. The CDR3 sequence: CASGRGGYTF. Partial CDR3 DNA: TGTGCCAGCGGAAGAGGGGGC. Full variable domain (remainder filled in from reference TRBV7-2 and TRBJ1-2): GAGVSQSPSNKVTEKGKDVELRCDPISGHTALYWYRQSLGQGLEFLIYFQGNSAPDKSGLPSDRFSAERTGGSVSTLTIQRTQQEDSAVYLCASGRGGYTFGSGTRLTVV.

By sample share, this clone is medium-sized (0.01 to 0.1%). The read stops 3 residues short of the end of the CDR3; the missing end is completed from the germline J gene. V and J are TRBV20-1 and TRBJ1-4, with a tentative D call TRBD1 (5 bases). The CDR3 spans 12 residues. Germline V gene lookup returns CDR1 DFQATT and CDR2 SNEGSKA (reference sequence). Trimming removed 5 bases at V and 8 bases at J, with 12 bases between. The CDR3 spells CSAESTGEKLFF. The part of the CDR3 DNA that was read is TGCAGTGCTGAATCAACAGGCGAAAAA.